Listed below are T cell receptor beta chains from one sample, sequenced in a study of blood T cell repertoires in COVID-19. Data came from immunoSEQ multiplex PCR; TCRdb stores just in-frame clones and leaves some out. The profile shows approximately 170,000 clones, about 90% of them singletons. The sample comprised peripheral blood. These receptors originate from a woman in her seventies with acute or convalescent COVID-19. CDR3s include the opening cysteine and the closing phenylalanine or tryptophan. A D gene is named only where the DNA matches it firmly. Clone size appears in some rows only: once, few, many, or a class for an expanded clone.

CDR3nt: TGTGCCAGCAGCGGGACAGGGGGGGCCGGGGAGCTGTTTTTT
CDR3aa: CASSGTGGAGELFF
j_gene: TRBJ2-2
v_gene: TRBV9
abundance: NA
d_gene: TRBD1

CDR3nt: TGTGCCAGCAGCCCCGGACAGGCTACAAGGTGGCCCCAGCATTTT
CDR3aa: CASSPGQATRWPQHF
j_gene: TRBJ1-5
v_gene: TRBV7-2
abundance: once
d_gene: TRBD1

CDR3nt: TGTGCCAGCAGCGTAGCTACGGGGACTAGCTCCTACAATGAGCAGTTCTTC
CDR3aa: CASSVATGTSSYNEQFF
j_gene: TRBJ2-1
v_gene: TRBV9
abundance: NA
d_gene: TRBD2

CDR3nt: TGTGCCAGCAGGAACTTCCTAGAAGAGACCCAGTACTTC
CDR3aa: CASRNFLEETQYF
j_gene: TRBJ2-5
v_gene: TRBV27
abundance: NA
d_gene: NA

CDR3nt: TGTGCCAGCAGCCAAGTCGGTAGCGGGAGTCGGGAGACCCAGTACTTC
CDR3aa: CASSQVGSGSRETQYF
j_gene: TRBJ2-5
v_gene: TRBV3-1/TRBV3-2
abundance: NA
d_gene: TRBD2

CDR3nt: TGTGCCAGCAGCTCGTCACAGGCCTATAATTCACCCCTCCACTTT
CDR3aa: CASSSSQAYNSPLHF
j_gene: TRBJ1-6
v_gene: TRBV7-9
abundance: NA
d_gene: NA

CDR3nt: TGTGCCTGGAGTGTATGGGGACACGGGGATGGGGGCTACACCTTC
CDR3aa: CAWSVWGHGDGGYTF
j_gene: TRBJ1-2
v_gene: TRBV30
abundance: once
d_gene: NA

CDR3nt: TGTGCCAGCAGGTCAGGGACTAACTATGGCTACACCTTC
CDR3aa: CASRSGTNYGYTF
j_gene: TRBJ1-2
v_gene: TRBV28
abundance: NA
d_gene: NA

CDR3nt: TGCGCCAGCAGCTTGGGAGGCAGCTCCTACGAGCAGTACTTC
CDR3aa: CASSLGGSSYEQYF
j_gene: TRBJ2-7
v_gene: TRBV5-1
abundance: once
d_gene: NA

CDR3nt: TGTGCCAGCTCACCAACAACAGGCGGAAATAATGAGCAGTTCTTC
CDR3aa: CASSPTTGGNNEQFF
j_gene: TRBJ2-1
v_gene: TRBV18
abundance: NA
d_gene: NA

CDR3nt: TGTGCCAGCAGCTTAGAACCTAGCGGGAGTTCCTACAATGAGCAGTTCTTC
CDR3aa: CASSLEPSGSSYNEQFF
j_gene: TRBJ2-1
v_gene: TRBV7-6
abundance: NA
d_gene: TRBD2

CDR3nt: TGCAGTGCTAGTGGGCAGTATAATGAAAAACTGTTTTTT
CDR3aa: CSASGQYNEKLFF
j_gene: TRBJ1-4
v_gene: TRBV20-1
abundance: NA
d_gene: NA

CDR3nt: TGTGCCAGCAGCTTAGCACAGGGGGCTTATTCACCCCTCCACTTT
CDR3aa: CASSLAQGAYSPLHF
j_gene: TRBJ1-6
v_gene: TRBV7-8
abundance: NA
d_gene: TRBD1

CDR3nt: TGCGCCAGCAGCCCCGGGACACCCGTCCATGAAGCTTTCTTT
CDR3aa: CASSPGTPVHEAFF
j_gene: TRBJ1-1
v_gene: TRBV5-1
abundance: NA
d_gene: NA

CDR3nt: TGTGCCAGCAGTTATTCTTGGTCCGTCGGGGAAAAACTGTTTTTT
CDR3aa: CASSYSWSVGEKLFF
j_gene: TRBJ1-4
v_gene: TRBV6-5
abundance: NA
d_gene: NA

CDR3nt: TGCGCCAGCAGCCCCCGGACTAGCGGACCTTACGAGCAGTACTTC
CDR3aa: CASSPRTSGPYEQYF
j_gene: TRBJ2-7
v_gene: TRBV5-1
abundance: NA
d_gene: TRBD2

CDR3nt: TGTGCCAGTAGCCGTCAGGGCGCAGGACAGGGAGACGCTGAAGCTTTCTTT
CDR3aa: CASSRQGAGQGDAEAFF
j_gene: TRBJ1-1
v_gene: TRBV19
abundance: NA
d_gene: TRBD1

CDR3nt: TGTGCCAGTAGTGTTAACAGGGGGTTAAGCAATCAGCCCCAGCATTTT
CDR3aa: CASSVNRGLSNQPQHF
j_gene: TRBJ1-5
v_gene: TRBV19
abundance: NA
d_gene: TRBD1

CDR3nt: TGCGCCAGCAGCTCCAGACAGGGGTCTAATTCACCCCTCCACTTT
CDR3aa: CASSSRQGSNSPLHF
j_gene: TRBJ1-6
v_gene: TRBV5-1
abundance: NA
d_gene: TRBD1

CDR3nt: TGTGCCATCAAGAGTAGCACAGATACGCAGTATTTT
CDR3aa: CAIKSSTDTQYF
j_gene: TRBJ2-3
v_gene: TRBV10-3
abundance: NA
d_gene: NA

CDR3nt: TGTGCCAGCAGTTATGGGACATTCAGATACAATGAGCAGTTCTTC
CDR3aa: CASSYGTFRYNEQFF
j_gene: TRBJ2-1
v_gene: TRBV6-5
abundance: once
d_gene: NA

CDR3nt: TGTGCCAGCAGTTATTCGGGACAGGGGAGATCCGGGGAGCTGTTTTTT
CDR3aa: CASSYSGQGRSGELFF
j_gene: TRBJ2-2
v_gene: TRBV6-5
abundance: NA
d_gene: TRBD1

CDR3nt: TGTGCCAGCAGCCCCCCCCCGCAGGGGACTAGCGGAAACACCGGGGAGCTGTTTTTT
CDR3aa: CASSPPPQGTSGNTGELFF
j_gene: TRBJ2-2
v_gene: TRBV9
abundance: NA
d_gene: TRBD2

CDR3nt: TGTGCCAGCAGCATTGGACAGAATAATTCACCCCTCCACTTT
CDR3aa: CASSIGQNNSPLHF
j_gene: TRBJ1-6
v_gene: TRBV5-6
abundance: NA
d_gene: NA